This entry lists 9 T cell receptor beta chains sequenced from one sample in a study of blood T cells in healthy people across ages. Sample-barcoded 5' priming and a J-beta primer mix drove a second PCR of about 7 to 12 cycles. Each CDR3 protein is one row after TCRdb ran MiXCR on the 5' RACE reads. This table holds fewer than 1,000,000 distinct CDR3 sequences, about 46% found once. The material sequenced was blood. All receptors derive from a man older than 75 in good health.

This clonotype appeared many times. The rearrangement uses TRBV29-1 and TRBJ2-7, with D perhaps matching TRBD1 (5 bases). The germline V and J ends were trimmed by 3 bases and 3 bases, with 12 bases remaining between them. Germline V CDR1 and CDR2: SQVTM, ANQGSEA. The CDR3 extends over 13 amino acids. The CDR3, as DNA: TGCAGCGTTGAGTGGAGTAGGGGCTACGAGCAGTACTTC. Translating gives CSVEWSRGYEQYF.

V gene TRBV18 combines with J gene TRBJ1-1; weak D call: TRBD1 (6 bases). CDR3 length: 15 residues. Germline CDR1 reads KGHSH; CDR2 reads LQKENI. Trimming removed 2 bases from V and 5 bases from J, with 15 bases in between. In nucleotides, the CDR3 is TGTGCCAGCTCACCAAGGGTGGCAGGGGTTACTGAAGCTTTCTTT. It translates to CASSPRVAGVTEAFF.

The chain uses TRBV7-9 and TRBJ2-7; D perhaps matches TRBD1 (5 bases). The CDR3 sequence is 14 residues long. The V gene's germline CDR1 is SEHNR and CDR2 FQNEAQ (reference sequence). V lost 4 bases, J lost 7 bases, and 17 bases lay in between. CDR3: CASSSQGNPREQYF. CDR3 coding DNA: TGTGCCAGCAGCTCCCAGGGTAACCCGAGGGAGCAGTACTTC. Using reference TRBV7-9 and TRBJ2-7 for the parts outside the CDR3, the full variable domain is DTGVSQNPRHKITKRGQNVTFRCDPISEHNRLYWYRQTLGQGPEFLTYFQNEAQLEKSRLLSDRFSAERPKGSFSTLEIQRTEQGDSAMYLCASSSQGNPREQYFGPGTRLTVT.

A few counts support this clonotype. CDR3 region: CASSWGQGKNQPQHF. CDR3 DNA sequence: TGTGCCAGCAGTTGGGGACAGGGGAAAAATCAGCCCCAGCATTTT. The V call is TRBV6-6, the J call TRBJ1-5, with 10 nucleotides matching TRBD1. Germline CDR1 reads MNHNY; CDR2 reads SVGAGI (reference sequence). With V trimmed by 4 bases and J by 4 bases, 4 bases remained unmatched. This CDR3 comprises 15 residues.

The table lists this clonotype with a few counts. The chain links TRBV10-3 to TRBJ2-1; D gene ambiguous. The J call may be wrong; the DNA end is better matched by TRBJ2-7. Germline CDR1 ENHRY, CDR2 SYGVKD. The CDR3 consists of 13 residues. The CDR3, as DNA: TGTGCCATCACCGAAAGGTCCTACAATGAGCAGTACTTC. Translation gives CAITERSYNEQYF.

The chain employs TRBV24-1 and TRBJ2-7; D unclear. The J call is uncertain, as TRBJ2-5 better fits the DNA end. The V gene's germline CDR1 is KGHDR and CDR2 SFDVKD. The CDR3 has 13 residues. CDR3 residues: CATSGGLEETQYF. The CDR3 DNA follows: TGTGCCACCAGTGGAGGCCTCGAGGAGACCCAGTACTTC.

The V and J genes are TRBV20-1 and TRBJ2-1; TRBD2 aligns across 10 bases. This CDR3 comprises 17 residues. The J segment lost 3 bases and the V segment lost 4 bases, leaving 12 bases of the junction unmatched. Germline CDR1 DFQATT, CDR2 SNEGSKA (reference sequence). The CDR3 DNA follows: TGCAGTGCTACCTCAAATAGCGGGAGGTTGTACTACAATGAGCAGTTCTTC. Protein sequence: CSATSNSGRLYYNEQFF.

This clonotype was detected only a few times. The chain combines TRBV20-1 with TRBJ1-5; 7 bases match TRBD1. CDR3 length equals 15 residues. Germline trimming cut 4 bases from V and 2 bases from J; bases unmatched to any gene: 8. The germline CDR1 and CDR2 sequences are DFQATT and SNEGSKA (reference sequence). CDR3 loop: CSATTGSWGNQPQHF. The DNA for the CDR3 is TGCAGTGCTACGACAGGGAGTTGGGGCAATCAGCCCCAGCATTTT.

A few counts support this clonotype. This chain links TRBV7-2 with TRBJ2-6; perhaps TRBD2 as D (6 bases). V dropped 7 bases and J dropped 1 base, with 23 bases sitting between them. The CDR3 runs 19 residues. Germline loops: CDR1 SGHTA, CDR2 FQGNSA. This chain's CDR3 is CASTRFRGKGPSGANVLTF. The CDR3 nucleotides read TGTGCCAGCACCCGATTCCGCGGGAAGGGGCCGTCTGGGGCCAACGTCCTGACTTTC.